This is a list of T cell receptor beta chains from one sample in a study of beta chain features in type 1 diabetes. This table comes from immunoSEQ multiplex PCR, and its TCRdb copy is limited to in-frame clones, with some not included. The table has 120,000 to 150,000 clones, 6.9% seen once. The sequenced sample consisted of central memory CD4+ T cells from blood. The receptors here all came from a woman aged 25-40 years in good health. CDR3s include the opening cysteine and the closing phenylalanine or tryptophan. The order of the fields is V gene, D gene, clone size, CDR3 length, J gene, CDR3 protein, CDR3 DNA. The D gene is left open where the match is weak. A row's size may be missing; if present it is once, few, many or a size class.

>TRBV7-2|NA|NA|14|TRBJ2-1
CASSPSGANNEQFF
TGTGCCAGCAGCCCCTCTGGGGCTAACAATGAGCAGTTCTTC
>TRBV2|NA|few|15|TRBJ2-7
CASSERLVSGYEQYF
TGTGCCAGCAGCGAGAGACTAGTGAGTGGGTACGAGCAGTACTTC
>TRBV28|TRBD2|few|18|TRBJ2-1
CASSPRRSGRSSYNEQFF
TGTGCCAGCAGTCCAAGGCGCAGCGGGAGGAGCTCCTACAATGAGCAGTTCTTC
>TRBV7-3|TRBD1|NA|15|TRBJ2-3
CASSRGTGSGDTQYF
TGTGCCAGCAGCCGTGGGACAGGGTCAGGAGATACGCAGTATTTT
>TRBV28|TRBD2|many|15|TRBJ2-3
CASSLTSGSTDTQYF
TGTGCCAGCAGTTTGACTAGCGGTAGCACAGATACGCAGTATTTT
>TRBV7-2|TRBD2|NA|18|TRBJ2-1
CASSLSPPTSEVENEQFF
TGTGCCAGCAGCTTATCCCCTCCGACTAGCGAAGTGGAGAATGAGCAGTTCTTC
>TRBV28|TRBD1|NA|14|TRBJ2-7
CASRAGTASGEQYF
TGTGCCAGCAGAGCCGGGACAGCATCCGGGGAGCAGTACTTC
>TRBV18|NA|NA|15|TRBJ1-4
CASSPIGGFNEKLFF
TGTGCCAGCTCACCCATTGGAGGGTTTAATGAAAAACTGTTTTTT
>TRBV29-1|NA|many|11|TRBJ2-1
CSVRTLNEQFF
TGCAGCGTTCGGACTCTCAATGAGCAGTTCTTC
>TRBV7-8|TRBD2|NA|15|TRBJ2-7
CASSFLAGGTYEQYF
TGTGCCAGCAGCTTTCTAGCGGGAGGTACCTACGAGCAGTACTTC
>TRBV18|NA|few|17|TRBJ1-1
CASSTRRGGSRGTEAFF
TGTGCCAGCTCTACCAGGAGGGGAGGGTCCAGGGGCACTGAAGCTTTCTTT
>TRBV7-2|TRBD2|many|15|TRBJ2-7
CASSPGLAGVYEQYF
TGTGCCAGCAGCCCCGGACTAGCGGGAGTCTACGAGCAGTACTTC
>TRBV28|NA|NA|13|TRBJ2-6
CASRQNVANVLTF
TGTGCCAGTCGACAGAATGTAGCCAACGTCCTGACTTTC
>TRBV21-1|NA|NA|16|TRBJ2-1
CASSKGGGRPYNEQFF
TGTGCCAGCAGCAAAGGGGGCGGGAGACCCTACAATGAGCAGTTCTTC
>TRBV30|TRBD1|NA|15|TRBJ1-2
CAWSAGQGLAMACTF
TGTGCCTGGAGTGCTGGACAGGGCCTGGCTATGGCTTGTACCTTC
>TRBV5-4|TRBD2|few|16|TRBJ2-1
CASSAGLAGGANEQFF
TGTGCCAGCAGCGCGGGACTAGCGGGAGGGGCCAATGAGCAGTTCTTC
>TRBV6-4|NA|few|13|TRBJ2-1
CASSANSVNEQFF
TGTGCCAGCAGTGCTAACTCGGTCAATGAGCAGTTCTTC
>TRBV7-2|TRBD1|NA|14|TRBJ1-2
CASSATGANYGYTF
TGTGCCAGCAGCGCGACAGGGGCTAACTATGGCTACACCTTC
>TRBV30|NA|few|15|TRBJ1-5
CAWSEQGLSNQPQHF
TGTGCCTGGAGTGAGCAGGGCCTTAGCAATCAGCCCCAGCATTTT
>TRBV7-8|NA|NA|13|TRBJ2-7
CASSLSRDYEQYF
TGTGCCAGCAGCTTGTCGCGGGACTACGAGCAGTACTTC
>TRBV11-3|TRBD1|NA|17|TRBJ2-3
CASSLGVRAGGADTQYF
TGTGCCAGCAGCTTAGGTGTCCGGGCAGGGGGCGCAGATACGCAGTATTTT
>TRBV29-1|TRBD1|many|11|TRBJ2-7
CSVGDREKQYF
TGCAGCGTTGGGGACAGGGAAAAGCAGTACTTC
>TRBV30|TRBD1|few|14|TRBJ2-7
CAWRWGQGAGEQYF
TGTGCCTGGAGGTGGGGGCAGGGGGCGGGTGAGCAGTACTTC
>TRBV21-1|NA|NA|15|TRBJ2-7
CASSDEGQSSYEQYF
TGTGCCAGCAGCGACGAGGGCCAGAGCTCCTACGAGCAGTACTTC
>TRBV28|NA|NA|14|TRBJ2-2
CASSFQGITGELFF
TGTGCCAGCAGTTTCCAGGGTATAACCGGGGAGCTGTTTTTT
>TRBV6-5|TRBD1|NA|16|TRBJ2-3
CASSLQGAPSTDTQYF
TGTGCCAGCAGTTTACAGGGGGCTCCTAGCACAGATACGCAGTATTTT
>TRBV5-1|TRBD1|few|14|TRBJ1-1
CASSDRGPNTEAFF
TGCGCCAGCAGCGACAGGGGACCGAACACTGAAGCTTTCTTT
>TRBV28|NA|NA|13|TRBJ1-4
CASRLPGGEKLFF
TGTGCCAGCAGACTCCCGGGGGGAGAAAAACTGTTTTTT
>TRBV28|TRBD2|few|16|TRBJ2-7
CASSSSELAVRYEQYF
TGTGCCAGCAGTTCATCAGAACTAGCGGTGCGCTACGAGCAGTACTTC
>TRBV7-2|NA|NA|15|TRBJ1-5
CASSLGRLINQPQHF
TGTGCCAGCAGCTTAGGCAGGCTGATCAATCAGCCCCAGCATTTT
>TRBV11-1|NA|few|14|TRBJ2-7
CASSLMDNSYEQYF
TGTGCCAGCAGCTTAATGGACAATTCCTACGAGCAGTACTTC
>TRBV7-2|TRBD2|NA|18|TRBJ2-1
CASSLGLAGRRGYNEQFF
TGTGCCAGCAGCTTAGGACTAGCGGGCCGAAGGGGATACAATGAGCAGTTCTTC
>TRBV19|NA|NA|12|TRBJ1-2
CASSTQDNGYTF
TGTGCCAGTAGTACTCAGGACAACGGCTACACCTTC
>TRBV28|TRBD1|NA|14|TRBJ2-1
CASSWTGLSNEQFF
TGTGCCAGCAGTTGGACAGGGCTCAGCAATGAGCAGTTCTTC
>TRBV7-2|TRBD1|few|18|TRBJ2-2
CASSLARSGGVGTGELFF
TGTGCCAGCAGCTTAGCGCGTTCAGGGGGCGTCGGGACCGGGGAGCTGTTTTTT